One and the same sample provided the 30 T cell receptor beta chains below, sequenced in a study of blood T cell repertoires in COVID-19. Using immunoSEQ multiplex PCR, the repertoire was profiled, and TCRdb retains in-frame clones only, with some absent. The table lists approximately 410,000 clones, around 86% of them singletons. Sequences were obtained from peripheral blood. The receptors originated from a woman in her twenties or thirties with active or convalescent COVID-19.

The chain links TRBV2 to TRBJ2-7; no clear D gene. Germline assignment: CDR1 SNHLY and CDR2 FYNNEI. The CDR3 loop spans 14 amino acids. V lost 4 bases, J lost 2 bases, and 12 bases lay in between. CDR3 residues: CASSATEKPYEQYF. The CDR3 bases are TGTGCCAGCAGTGCTACAGAGAAGCCCTACGAGCAGTACTTC.

The rearrangement links TRBV5-1 to TRBJ1-1; 10 bases are a match to TRBD1. The CDR3 has 14 amino acids. V gave up 3 bases and J gave up 3 bases; unmatched junction bases: 2. Germline V gene sequence: CDR1 SGHRS, CDR2 YFSETQ. CDR3 nucleotides: TGCGCCAGCAGCTCAGGGACAGGGGACACTGAAGCTTTCTTT. It codes for CASSSGTGDTEAFF.

V gene TRBV18 combines with J gene TRBJ2-7, with D maybe TRBD2 (6 bases). The V gene's germline CDR1 is KGHSH and CDR2 LQKENI. The CDR3 covers 20 residues. V lost 0 bases and J lost 0, with 24 bases in between. The CDR3 nucleotides are TGTGCCAGCTCACCACCTGGTGCCCTCAGGGATGGACTACACTCCTACGAGCAGTACTTC. Translating it yields CASSPPGALRDGLHSYEQYF.

The V and J genes are TRBV7-9 and TRBJ1-1; D not resolved. Trimming took off 4 bases at V and 4 bases at J, with 10 bases between the two ends. The CDR3 runs 13 residues. The germline V gene encodes CDR1 SEHNR and CDR2 FQNEAQ (reference sequence). The CDR3: CASSSRPGTEAFF. The CDR3 DNA reads TGTGCCAGCAGCTCTCGCCCCGGCACTGAAGCTTTCTTT. Supplemented by reference TRBV7-9 and TRBJ1-1, the full variable domain reads DTGVSQNPRHKITKRGQNVTFRCDPISEHNRLYWYRQTLGQGPEFLTYFQNEAQLEKSRLLSDRFSAERPKGSFSTLEIQRTEQGDSAMYLCASSSRPGTEAFFGQGTRLTVV.

The rearrangement links TRBV5-1 to TRBJ2-1; 9 bases fit TRBD1. With V trimmed by 4 bases and J by 3 bases, 5 bases remained unmatched. The CDR3 extends over 15 amino acids. Per the germline V gene, CDR1 is SGHRS and CDR2 is YFSETQ. The CDR3 nucleotides read TGCGCCAGCAGCCGGACAGGGGAACTCTACAATGAGCAGTTCTTC. Encoded protein: CASSRTGELYNEQFF.

This clone was recorded only once. V is TRBV5-1 and J is TRBJ2-7, with TRBD2 as a possible D gene (5 bases). The V gene's germline CDR1 is SGHRS and CDR2 YFSETQ. This CDR3 spans 15 amino acids. V was trimmed by 2 bases and J by 0 bases, leaving 12 bases between them. The CDR3 DNA follows: TGCGCCAGCAGCTTTTTCGGGGAGAGCTCCTACGAGCAGTACTTC. It translates to CASSFFGESSYEQYF.

The chain links TRBV30 to TRBJ2-7; tentative D call: TRBD2 (6 bases). The V end lost 1 base, the J end lost 1 base, and 11 bases lay between the germline ends. The CDR3 sequence is 14 residues long. Looked up from germline, CDR1 is GTSNPN and CDR2 is SVGIG (reference sequence). CDR3 amino acids: CAWSGPTRSYEQYF. In DNA form, the CDR3 reads TGTGCCTGGAGTGGCCCGACTAGATCCTACGAGCAGTACTTC.

The chain recombines TRBV30 with TRBJ1-2, with D possibly being TRBD1 (5 bases). CDR1 GTSNPN and CDR2 SVGIG come from the germline V gene (reference sequence). The CDR3 spans 12 residues. V lost 5 bases and J 7 bases, leaving 14 bases between the germline ends. CDR3 bases: TGTGCCTGGGTTTACGACAGCCGTGGCTACACCTTC. Amino acid sequence: CAWVYDSRGYTF.

The chain uses TRBV5-5 and TRBJ1-2, with D hard to call. The CDR3 is 18 residues long. Trimming removed 0 bases at V and 8 bases at J, with 26 bases between. Germline V CDR1 and CDR2: SGHKS, YYEKEE (reference sequence). CDR3 sequence (DNA): TGTGCCAGCAGCTTGGATTGGTCCGGGCTCCCGCTAGGAGGAGGCTACACCTTC. Translating it yields CASSLDWSGLPLGGGYTF.

The chain joins TRBV2 to TRBJ1-3; 8 bases map to TRBD1. This CDR3 comprises 15 residues. CDR1 and CDR2 (germline): SNHLY, FYNNEI. V lost 3 bases and J lost 0; bases outside the gene matches: 1. The CDR3 loop is CASSEGQVSGNTIYF. Here the CDR3 DNA reads TGTGCCAGCAGTGAGGGACAGGTCTCTGGAAACACCATATATTTT.

The chain carries TRBV5-5 and TRBJ1-4, with D uncertain. This CDR3 comprises 15 residues. Trimming took 5 bases from V and 14 from J, leaving 25 bases between them. The germline CDR1 and CDR2 sequences are SGHKS and YYEKEE (reference sequence). CDR3 amino acids: CASRKTLAEVEGLFF. CDR3 bases: TGTGCCAGCAGAAAAACATTAGCGGAGGTAGAAGGGCTGTTTTTT. Combining the CDR3 with reference TRBV5-5 and TRBJ1-4 gives the whole variable domain DAGVTQSPTHLIKTRGQQVTLRCSPISGHKSVSWYQQVLGQGPQFIFQYYEKEERGRGNFPDRFSARQFPNYSSELNVNALLLGDSALYLCASRKTLAEVEGLFFGSGTQLSVL.

The genes are TRBV19 and TRBJ1-3; D might be TRBD1 (6 bases). Germline V gives CDR1 LNHDA, CDR2 SQIVND (reference sequence). Trimming left V 5 bases short and J 3 bases short, with 11 bases between. The CDR3 consists of 14 residues. The DNA for the CDR3 is TGTGCCAGTAGTCAAACAGGGTATGGAAACACCATATATTTT. Translating gives CASSQTGYGNTIYF.

The sample holds one count of this clone. The V call is TRBV3-1 (or the pseudogene TRBV3-2), the J call TRBJ2-3, with 10 bases identical to TRBD2. The germline V gene encodes CDR1 LGHDT and CDR2 YNNKEL (reference sequence). This CDR3 is 15 amino acids long. The J segment lost 7 bases and the V segment lost 1 base, leaving 5 bases of the junction unmatched. CDR3 in DNA: TGTGCCAGCAGCCAAGCTAGCGGGAGTATAAATACGCAGTATTTT. Its protein is CASSQASGSINTQYF.

This chain connects TRBV4-1 to TRBJ2-1; TRBD2 matches at 16 bases. The junction had 4 bases not matched to a gene; V was cut back by 0 bases and J by 8 bases. Germline V gene lookup returns CDR1 MGHRA and CDR2 YSYEKL. The CDR3 consists of 17 residues. Here the CDR3 reads CASSQEHGTSGRDEQFF. The CDR3 DNA reads as TGCGCCAGCAGCCAAGAACACGGGACTAGCGGGAGGGATGAGCAGTTCTTC.

This rearrangement joins TRBV5-1 to TRBJ2-1, with 7 bases lining up with TRBD2. The germline CDR1 and CDR2 sequences are SGHRS and YFSETQ. The V and J ends lost 4 bases and 2 bases, in that order; junction bases with no gene match: 9. This CDR3 is 16 amino acids long. In nucleotides, the CDR3 is TGCGCCAGCAGCCCCCCTCGACTAGCAGCCTACAATGAGCAGTTCTTC. It yields the protein CASSPPRLAAYNEQFF. The whole variable domain, filled in from reference TRBV5-1 and TRBJ2-1, reads KAGVTQTPRYLIKTRGQQVTLSCSPISGHRSVSWYQQTPGQGLQFLFEYFSETQRNKGNFPGRFSGRQFSNSRSEMNVSTLELGDSALYLCASSPPRLAAYNEQFFGPGTRLTVL.

The rearrangement links TRBV6-2 or TRBV6-3 to TRBJ1-5; 7 nucleotides align to TRBD1. The CDR3 is 14 residues long. The germline CDR1 and CDR2 sequences are MNHEY and SVGEGT. V shed 6 bases and J 7 bases; nucleotides not matched to a gene: 9. This CDR3 is CASSQMTGSQPQHF. The CDR3 nucleotides are TGTGCCAGCAGCCAAATGACAGGGTCACAGCCCCAGCATTTT.

This sequence joins TRBV19 and TRBJ2-7, with TRBD1 matching 10 bases. The V gene end was trimmed by 6 bases and the J gene end by 0 bases; junction bases not matched to a gene: 5. Germline values: CDR1 LNHDA, CDR2 SQIVND (reference sequence). The CDR3 runs to 15 residues. CDR3 loop: CASRRTGGSSYEQYF. CDR3 nucleotide sequence: TGTGCCAGTAGGAGGACAGGGGGAAGCTCCTACGAGCAGTACTTC. Using reference TRBV19 and TRBJ2-7 for the parts outside the CDR3, the full variable domain is DGGITQSPKYLFRKEGQNVTLSCEQNLNHDAMYWYRQDPGQGLRLIYYSQIVNDFQKGDIAEGYSVSREKKESFPLTVTSAQKNPTAFYLCASRRTGGSSYEQYFGPGTRLTVT.

The chain joins TRBV3-1 (or the pseudogene TRBV3-2) to TRBJ2-1, with 10 positions matching TRBD1. Unmatched junction bases numbered 5, after V lost 2 bases and J lost 4 bases. Germline CDR1 reads LGHDT; CDR2 reads YNNKEL (reference sequence). The CDR3 is 16 amino acids. CDR3 loop: CASSQLGQGDYNEQFF. Here the CDR3 DNA reads TGTGCCAGCAGCCAACTTGGACAGGGGGATTACAATGAGCAGTTCTTC.

The CDR3 loop reads CASSQGGQGYNEQFF. In nucleotides, the CDR3 is TGTGCCAGCAGCCAAGGTGGGCAGGGCTACAATGAGCAGTTCTTC. V and J are TRBV3-1 (or the pseudogene TRBV3-2) and TRBJ2-1; a possible D gene is TRBD1 (5 bases). The length of the CDR3 is 15 residues. V dropped 1 base and J dropped 3 bases, with 10 bases sitting between them. The germline CDR1 and CDR2 sequences are LGHDT and YNNKEL (reference sequence).

This chain joins TRBV15 and TRBJ1-4; D is undetermined. V was cut by 3 bases and J by 4 bases, with 12 bases left in between. There are 15 residues in the CDR3. CDR1 and CDR2 from the germline V gene are LNHNV and YYDKDF (reference sequence). The CDR3 sequence is CATSSRGPDNEKLFF. The CDR3 bases are TGTGCCACCAGCAGCCGCGGGCCGGATAATGAAAAACTGTTTTTT.

The chain is built from TRBV27 and TRBJ2-7; weak D call: TRBD1 (6 bases). Germline V gene data show CDR1 as MNHEY and CDR2 as SMNVEV (reference sequence). V dropped 6 bases and J dropped 6 bases, with 12 bases sitting between them. The CDR3 runs 12 residues. The CDR3 sequence: CASRSLGAEQYF. CDR3 nucleotides: TGTGCCAGCAGGAGTTTGGGGGCCGAGCAGTACTTC.

V usage is TRBV6-1 and J usage is TRBJ2-2, with TRBD2 as a possible D gene (5 bases). Trimming left V 2 bases short and J 6 bases short, with 10 bases between. CDR3 length: 14 amino acids. The germline CDR1 and CDR2 sequences are MNHNS and SASEGT. The CDR3 loop reads CASSEFAGAGELFF. In DNA, the CDR3 is TGTGCCAGCAGTGAATTCGCGGGTGCCGGGGAGCTGTTTTTT.

J is TRBJ1-1 and V is TRBV19, with D possibly TRBD1 on 6 matching bases. V lost 3 bases to trimming and J lost 3 bases, with 17 bases between them. The CDR3 loop spans 16 amino acids. Germline assignment: CDR1 LNHDA and CDR2 SQIVND (reference sequence). The chain's CDR3 is CASSIRVQGSDTEAFF. The CDR3 DNA sequence: TGTGCCAGTAGTATTAGGGTACAGGGTTCCGACACTGAAGCTTTCTTT.

In its sample, this clone was seen a few times. The J gene is TRBJ1-2, the V gene TRBV13; a weak D match, TRBD1 (6 bases). V was clipped by 3 bases and J by 4 bases, with 15 bases between them. The CDR3 sequence is 15 residues long. Germline values: CDR1 PRHDT, CDR2 FYEKMQ (reference sequence). The CDR3 reads CASSFADRTSYGYTF. In DNA form, the CDR3 reads TGTGCCAGCAGCTTCGCGGACAGAACGTCCTATGGCTACACCTTC.

The rearrangement uses TRBV2 and TRBJ2-7; D is possibly TRBD2 (6 bases). Germline V gene lookup returns CDR1 SNHLY and CDR2 FYNNEI. V gave up 1 base and J gave up 3 bases, with 10 bases separating them. The CDR3 totals 14 residues. In DNA, the CDR3 is TGTGCCAGCAGTGAAGGCGGGGCGATCTACGAGCAGTACTTC. Protein: CASSEGGAIYEQYF.

This sequence joins TRBV6-5 and TRBJ1-1, with unresolved D. The germline CDR1 and CDR2 sequences are MNHEY and SVGAGI. CDR3 length equals 12 residues. Trimming removed 7 bases from V and 1 base from J, with 7 bases in between. CDR3 nucleotides: TGTGCCAGCAACTTAGCGAACACTGAAGCTTTCTTT. Protein product: CASNLANTEAFF.

The chain combines TRBV3-1 (or the pseudogene TRBV3-2) with TRBJ2-1; 11 nucleotides match TRBD2. J lost 8 bases, V lost 5 bases, and 5 bases had no gene match. The germline V gene has CDR1 LGHDT and CDR2 YNNKEL (reference sequence). The CDR3 runs 14 residues. DNA for the CDR3: TGTGCCAGCAGCAGAATAGCGGGGGGGGATGAGCAGTTCTTC. Translating gives CASSRIAGGDEQFF.

V usage is TRBV5-4 and J usage is TRBJ2-3, with TRBD2 matching 9 bases. The CDR3 has 16 residues. The J segment lost 0 bases and the V segment lost 4 bases, leaving 6 bases of the junction unmatched. Per the germline V gene, CDR1 is SGHNT and CDR2 is YYREEE (reference sequence). CDR3 residues: CASSKGLARSTDTQYF. The CDR3 nucleotides are TGTGCCAGCAGCAAGGGACTAGCTCGTAGCACAGATACGCAGTATTTT.

This rearrangement joins TRBV5-1 to TRBJ1-5; 7 nucleotides align to TRBD1. The CDR3 is 13 amino acids. V lost 4 bases and J lost 7; bases outside the gene matches: 5. CDR1 and CDR2 (germline): SGHRS, YFSETQ. Here the CDR3 DNA reads TGCGCCAGCAGCCCTACAGGGGCCCAGCCCCAGCATTTT. Its protein is CASSPTGAQPQHF.

This clone has only a few counts. Other nucleotide sequences from this sample produce the same CDR3. V usage is TRBV4-1 and J usage is TRBJ2-7, with TRBD1 matching 8 bases. With V trimmed by 0 bases and J by 1 base, 2 bases remained unmatched. CDR3 length: 15 residues. Germline V gives CDR1 MGHRA, CDR2 YSYEKL. In DNA, the CDR3 is TGCGCCAGCAGCCAAGACAGGGGGCTGTCCTACGAGCAGTACTTC. It encodes CASSQDRGLSYEQYF.